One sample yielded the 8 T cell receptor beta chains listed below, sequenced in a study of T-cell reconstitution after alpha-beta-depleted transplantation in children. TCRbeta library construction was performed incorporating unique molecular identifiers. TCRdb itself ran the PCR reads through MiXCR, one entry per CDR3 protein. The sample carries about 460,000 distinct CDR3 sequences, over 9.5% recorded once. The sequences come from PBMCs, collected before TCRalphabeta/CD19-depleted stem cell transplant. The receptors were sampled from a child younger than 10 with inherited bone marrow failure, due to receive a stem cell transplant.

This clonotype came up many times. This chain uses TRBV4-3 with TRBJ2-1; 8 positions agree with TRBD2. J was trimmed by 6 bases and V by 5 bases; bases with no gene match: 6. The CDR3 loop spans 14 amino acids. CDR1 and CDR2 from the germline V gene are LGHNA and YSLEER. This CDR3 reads CASSLSGSANEQFF. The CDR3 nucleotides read TGCGCCAGCAGCTTAAGCGGGAGTGCCAATGAGCAGTTCTTC.

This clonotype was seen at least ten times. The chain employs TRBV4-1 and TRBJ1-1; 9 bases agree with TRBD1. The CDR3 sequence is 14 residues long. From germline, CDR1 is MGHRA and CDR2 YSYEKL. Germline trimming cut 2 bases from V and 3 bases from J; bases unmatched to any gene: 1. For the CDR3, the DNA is TGCGCCAGCAGCCAAACAGGGGGCGACACTGAAGCTTTCTTT. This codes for CASSQTGGDTEAFF.

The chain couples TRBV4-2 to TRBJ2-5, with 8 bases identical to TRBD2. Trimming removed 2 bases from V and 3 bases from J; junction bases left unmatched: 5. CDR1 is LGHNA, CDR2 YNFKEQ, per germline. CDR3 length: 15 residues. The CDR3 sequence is CASSQRGLAEETQYF. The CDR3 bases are TGTGCCAGCAGCCAAAGAGGACTAGCCGAAGAGACCCAGTACTTC.

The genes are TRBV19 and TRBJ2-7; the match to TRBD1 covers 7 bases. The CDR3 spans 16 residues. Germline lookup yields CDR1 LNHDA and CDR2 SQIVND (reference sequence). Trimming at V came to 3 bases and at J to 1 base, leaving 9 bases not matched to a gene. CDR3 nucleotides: TGTGCCAGTAGTATCGGTTTCGGCAGGGGGTCCTACGAGCAGTACTTC. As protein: CASSIGFGRGSYEQYF.

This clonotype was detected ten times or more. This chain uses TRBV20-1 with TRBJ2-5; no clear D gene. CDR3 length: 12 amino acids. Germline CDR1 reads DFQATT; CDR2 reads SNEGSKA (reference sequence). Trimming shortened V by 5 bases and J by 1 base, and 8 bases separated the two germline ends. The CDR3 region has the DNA TGCAGTGCTCGAAACTTCCAAGAGACCCAGTACTTC. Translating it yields CSARNFQETQYF.

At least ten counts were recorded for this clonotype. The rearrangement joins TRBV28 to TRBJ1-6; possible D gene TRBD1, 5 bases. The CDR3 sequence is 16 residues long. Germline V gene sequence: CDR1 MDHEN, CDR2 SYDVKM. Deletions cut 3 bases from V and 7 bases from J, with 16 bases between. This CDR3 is CASSFTSGLPNSPLHF. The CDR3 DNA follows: TGTGCCAGCAGTTTCACCTCGGGGCTCCCAAATTCACCCCTCCACTTT. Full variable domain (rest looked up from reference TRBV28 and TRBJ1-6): DVKVTQSSRYLVKRTGEKVFLECVQDMDHENMFWYRQDPGLGLRLIYFSYDVKMKEKGDIPEGYSVSREKKERFSLILESASTNQTSMYLCASSFTSGLPNSPLHFGNGTRLTVT.

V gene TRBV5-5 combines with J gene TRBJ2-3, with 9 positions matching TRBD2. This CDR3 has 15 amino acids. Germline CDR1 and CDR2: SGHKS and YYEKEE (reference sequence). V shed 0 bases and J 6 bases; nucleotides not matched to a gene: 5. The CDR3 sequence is CASSLVAGVGDTQYF. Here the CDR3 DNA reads TGTGCCAGCAGCTTGGTAGCGGGAGTGGGGGATACGCAGTATTTT.

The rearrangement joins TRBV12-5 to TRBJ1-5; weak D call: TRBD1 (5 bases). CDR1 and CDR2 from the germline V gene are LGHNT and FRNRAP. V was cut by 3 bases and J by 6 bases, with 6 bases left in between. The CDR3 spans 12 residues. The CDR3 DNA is TGTGCTAGTGGTTTTCAGGGTCAGCCCCAGCATTTT. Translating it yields CASGFQGQPQHF.